These T cell receptor beta chains were read from a single sample in a study of blood T cell repertoires in COVID-19. TCRdb's copy holds only in-frame clones and misses some; the assay was immunoSEQ multiplex PCR. This sample yields roughly 290,000 clones, of which 65% to 85% are seen a single time; 15% to 18% belongs to the top ten. Sequenced: peripheral blood. These receptor sequences come from a person aged 65 to 85 with COVID-19, enrolled during active disease. The CDR3 runs from the conserved cysteine through the conserved F or W. A D gene is named only where the DNA matches it firmly. Clone size is not always given. Where it is, it says once, few, many or a class for expanded clones.

j_call v_call clone_size d_call cdr3_nt cdr3_aa
TRBJ1-5 TRBV6-1 - - TGTGCCAGCAGTGACAATAGACAGGGCAATCAGCCCCAGCATTTT CASSDNRQGNQPQHF
TRBJ1-4 TRBV19 - - TGTGCCAGCACGGGGGCTAATGAAAAACTGTTTTTT CASTGANEKLFF
TRBJ1-5 TRBV27 - TRBD1 TGTGCCAGCAGTTTATCGCAGGGGGTAATTTGTTTGGGGAAGAGCAATCAGCCCCAGCATTTT CASSLSQGVICLGKSNQPQHF
TRBJ1-2 TRBV27 - - TGTGCCAGCAGTTTCCCCAGGGCTCGGACTAACTATGGCTACACCTTC CASSFPRARTNYGYTF
TRBJ2-1 TRBV19 - TRBD2 TGTGCCAGTAGTATGGCGGGGGTCGAGCAGTTCTTC CASSMAGVEQFF
TRBJ1-4 TRBV27 - - TGTGCCAGCAGTTTAGCGGGGGAGGCGGAAAAACTGTTTTTT CASSLAGEAEKLFF
TRBJ2-5 TRBV7-2 - - TGTGCCAGCAGCTTAGGTTCGCCGGGGAAACAAGAGACCCAGTACTTC CASSLGSPGKQETQYF
TRBJ2-7 TRBV5-1 few - TGCGCCAGCAGCTTGGAGTCAGGGTTGACCTACGAGCAGTACTTC CASSLESGLTYEQYF
TRBJ2-1 TRBV24-1 - TRBD2 TGTGCCACCAGTGATTTGCGGCTAGCGGGAGGACGGCCCTACAATGAGCAGTTCTTC CATSDLRLAGGRPYNEQFF
TRBJ2-2 TRBV4-1 - - TGCGCCAGCAGCCCAGGGCCGAACACCGGGGAGCTGTTTTTT CASSPGPNTGELFF
TRBJ2-1 TRBV9 - TRBD2 TGTGCCAGCAGCGTAGGTAGGCTAGCGGGAGTCAATGAGCAGTTCTTC CASSVGRLAGVNEQFF
TRBJ2-1 TRBV14 - - TGTGCCAGCAGCCAATATGCGGGCCCAAGTGAGCAGTTCTTC CASSQYAGPSEQFF
TRBJ2-7 TRBV5-1 - TRBD1 TGCGCCAGCAGCTCCGAACGACAGGGGATCAGGAACGAGCAGTACTTC CASSSERQGIRNEQYF
TRBJ1-3 TRBV28 - TRBD1 TGTGCCAGCAGCTACACAGGGGGCAGAAACACCATATATTTT CASSYTGGRNTIYF
TRBJ2-2 TRBV18 - TRBD1 TGTGCCAGCTCACCAGAGGACAGGGGGTATTCGAACACCGGGGAGCTGTTTTTT CASSPEDRGYSNTGELFF
TRBJ2-5 TRBV19 - - TGTGCCAGTAGTGACACGGGGGTCGGGTCGGAGACCCAGTACTTC CASSDTGVGSETQYF
TRBJ2-3 TRBV19 once - TGTGCCAGTAGTATTTTGGGTCCACCGGGTACGCAGTATTTT CASSILGPPGTQYF
TRBJ1-1 TRBV29-1 - - TGCAGCTTCAGAATACAGAACACTGAAGCTTTCTTT CSFRIQNTEAFF
TRBJ1-2 TRBV5-1 - TRBD1 TGCGCCAGCAGCATTGGACAGGGTGAGAACTATGGCTACACCTTC CASSIGQGENYGYTF
TRBJ2-1 TRBV27 - - TGTGCCAGCAGTTTATTCCTTCGGAATGAGCAGTTCTTC CASSLFLRNEQFF
TRBJ2-7 TRBV12-3/TRBV12-4 - TRBD1 TGTGCCAGCAGGGAGACAGGGGACTACGAGCAGTACTTC CASRETGDYEQYF
TRBJ2-2 TRBV27 - - TGTGCCAGCAGTTTACTTCAGGGGACCGGGGAGCTGTTTTTT CASSLLQGTGELFF
TRBJ1-2 TRBV7-2 - TRBD1 TGTGCCAGCAGCCCAAGCACAGGGGCCGGTGGCTACACCTTC CASSPSTGAGGYTF
TRBJ1-1 TRBV5-4 - - TGTGCCAGCAGCGCAGCGACAGGGAACACTGAAGCTTTCTTT CASSAATGNTEAFF
TRBJ2-1 TRBV7-9 - TRBD1 TGTGCCAGCAGCTTGGGACAGGCCGGGATCAATGAGCAGTTCTTC CASSLGQAGINEQFF
TRBJ2-3 TRBV28 once - TGTGCCAGCAGTTTATCGGTCGGGAATACGCAGTATTTT CASSLSVGNTQYF
TRBJ2-1 TRBV7-3 - - TGTGCCAGCAGCCCGACTTTCAGCTCCTACAATGAGCAGTTCTTC CASSPTFSSYNEQFF
TRBJ2-5 TRBV19 few TRBD2 TGTGCCAGTAGTATAGGACTAGCGGGAGACCAAGAGACCCAGTACTTC CASSIGLAGDQETQYF
TRBJ2-7 TRBV4-1 - TRBD2 TGCGCCAGCAGCCCTACTGGGACTAGCACCTACGAGCAGTACTTC CASSPTGTSTYEQYF
TRBJ1-2 TRBV7-2 - - TGTGCCAGCAGCTTAGGAATGGGGGGTAACTATGGCTACACCTTC CASSLGMGGNYGYTF
TRBJ2-5 TRBV14 - - TGTGCCAGCAGCCGCGGTCCTGTGGGCCAGTACTTC CASSRGPVGQYF
TRBJ2-5 TRBV5-1 - TRBD2 TGCGCCAGCGGACTAGCGGGGCAAGAGACCCAGTACTTC CASGLAGQETQYF
TRBJ2-1 TRBV2 - - TGTGCCAGCAGTGAGGGTCTAGCGAGTGGTGAGCAGTTCTTC CASSEGLASGEQFF
TRBJ1-6 TRBV5-8 - - TGTGCCAGCAGCTTGGGACAGGCCTATAGCTCCTATAATTCACCCCTCCACTTT CASSLGQAYSSYNSPLHF
TRBJ1-2 TRBV7-2 - TRBD1 TGTGCCAGCAGCCTGCTCCGACAGGGAGGATCCACTAACTATGGCTACACCTTC CASSLLRQGGSTNYGYTF
TRBJ1-5 TRBV7-2 - - TGTGCCAGCAGCACACAGGAAGGCCAGCCCCAGCATTTT CASSTQEGQPQHF
TRBJ2-1 TRBV5-1 - - TGCGCCAGCAGCCAAGAGGGAGCTGGGTTCGAGCAGTTCTTC CASSQEGAGFEQFF
TRBJ2-2 TRBV9 - - TGTGCCAGCAGCGTAGTTCCAGACACCGGGGAGCTGTTTTTT CASSVVPDTGELFF
TRBJ1-6 TRBV6-2/TRBV6-3 - TRBD1 TGTGCCAGCAGTTACTTTCGGACAGGGGGCAATTCACCCCTCCACTTT CASSYFRTGGNSPLHF
TRBJ2-7 TRBV6-6 - - TGTGCCAGCAGTTACCCGCCTGGGGCCCCTAGGGAGCAGTACTTC CASSYPPGAPREQYF
TRBJ2-7 TRBV11-2 - TRBD1 TGTGCCAGCAGCCCCCGGACAGGGGGAAGATCTTACTACGAGCAGTACTTC CASSPRTGGRSYYEQYF
TRBJ2-1 TRBV2 - TRBD1 TGTGCCAGCATCCTTAGAGGGACAGGGAACAATGAGCAGTTCTTC CASILRGTGNNEQFF
TRBJ2-5 TRBV5-6 - - TGTGCCAGCAGCAAACAGGGGACCCAGTACTTC CASSKQGTQYF
TRBJ2-4 TRBV19 - - TGTGCCAGTAGTATTATCCCGGACCCGACTATAAAAAACATTCAGTACTTC CASSIIPDPTIKNIQYF
TRBJ1-5 TRBV19 - TRBD1 TGTGCCAGTAGTAGCCGGGACAGGGATCGATGGGGCAATCAGCCCCAGCATTTT CASSSRDRDRWGNQPQHF
TRBJ1-2 TRBV7-2 - TRBD1 TGTGCCAGCAGCAACACAGGGGGCTATGGCTACACCTTC CASSNTGGYGYTF
TRBJ2-7 TRBV9 - TRBD2 TGTGCCAGCAGCCCCGGGACTAGCGGGGGTTTCTACGAGCAGTACTTC CASSPGTSGGFYEQYF
TRBJ2-5 TRBV3-1/TRBV3-2 - - TGTGCCAGCAGCCAGATTCCGACTAGCCAAGAGACCCAGTACTTC CASSQIPTSQETQYF
TRBJ2-6 TRBV5-1 - TRBD1 TGCGCCAGCAGCGTGGACAGGGCTGGGGCCAACGTCCTGACTTTC CASSVDRAGANVLTF
TRBJ1-4 TRBV7-7 once - TGTGCCAGCAGCTTAGATAGTAATGAAAAACTGTTTTTT CASSLDSNEKLFF
TRBJ1-1 TRBV19 - - TGTGCCAGTAGTGCACCCCACAGGATGAACACTGAAGCTTTCTTT CASSAPHRMNTEAFF
TRBJ2-1 TRBV25-1 few - TGTGCCAGCAGTGATCCCCCGGGACACTATGAGCAGTTCTTC CASSDPPGHYEQFF
TRBJ2-3 TRBV7-3 - TRBD2 TGTGCCAGCAGCTTGACGGGGGGGCGCACAGATACGCAGTATTTT CASSLTGGRTDTQYF
TRBJ2-1 TRBV13 - TRBD2 TGTGCCAGCAGTTCCCCCGGGACTAGCGGGAGGGTTAACAATGAGCAGTTCTTC CASSSPGTSGRVNNEQFF
TRBJ2-1 TRBV4-1 - TRBD2 TGCGCCAGCAGCCAAGTCAAGAGAAGCGGGAGGGCCGGCGAGTTCTTC CASSQVKRSGRAGEFF
TRBJ1-5 TRBV5-1 - - TGCGCCAGCAGCTTTGACGGGAGTAATCAGGAGCCCCAGCATTTT CASSFDGSNQEPQHF
TRBJ1-4 TRBV4-1 - - TGCGCCAGCAGCCAAGTGCGAGTACATGAAAAACTGTTTTTT CASSQVRVHEKLFF
TRBJ2-2 TRBV15 - - TGTGCCACCAGCAGAGTTGAGTCCGGGGAGCTGTTTTTT CATSRVESGELFF
TRBJ2-3 TRBV6-5 - - TGTGCCAGCAGTTACAGCACGAGTTTGGCAGATACGCAGTATTTT CASSYSTSLADTQYF
TRBJ2-5 TRBV30 - - TGTGCCTGGAGTGCCGGGAGTGAGTGGGAGACCCAGTACTTC CAWSAGSEWETQYF